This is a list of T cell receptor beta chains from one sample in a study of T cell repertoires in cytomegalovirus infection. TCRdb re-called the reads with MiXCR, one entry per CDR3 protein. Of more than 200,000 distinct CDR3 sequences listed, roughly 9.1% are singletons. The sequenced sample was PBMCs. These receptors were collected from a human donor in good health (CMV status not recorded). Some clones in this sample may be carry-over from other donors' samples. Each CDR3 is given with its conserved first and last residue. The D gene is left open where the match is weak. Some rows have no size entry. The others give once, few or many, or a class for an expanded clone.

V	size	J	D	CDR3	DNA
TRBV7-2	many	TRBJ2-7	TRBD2	CASSLGGTSGGGEQYF	TGTGCCAGCAGCTTAGGAGGGACTAGCGGCGGGGGTGAGCAGTACTTC
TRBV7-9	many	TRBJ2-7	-	CASSISRDPTYEQYF	TGTGCCAGCAGCATAAGCCGGGACCCAACCTACGAGCAGTACTTC
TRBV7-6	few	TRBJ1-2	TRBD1	CASSQMRQGAIGGYTF	TGTGCCAGCAGCCAGATGAGACAGGGGGCGATCGGTGGCTACACCTTC
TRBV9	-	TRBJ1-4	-	CASSMHPARGATNEKLFF	TGTGCCAGCAGCATGCACCCAGCGAGGGGCGCGACTAATGAAAAACTGTTTTTT
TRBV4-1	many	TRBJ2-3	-	CASSPLLADTQYF	TGCGCCAGCAGCCCGCTTTTGGCAGATACGCAGTATTTT
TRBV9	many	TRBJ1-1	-	CASSFHLEDTEAFF	TGTGCCAGCAGCTTCCACCTGGAAGACACTGAAGCTTTCTTT
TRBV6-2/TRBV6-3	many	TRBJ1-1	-	CASSYLGVSDTEAFF	TGTGCCAGCAGTTACCTAGGGGTTTCGGACACTGAAGCTTTCTTT
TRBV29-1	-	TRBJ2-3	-	CSVRHTDTQYF	TGCAGCGTACGACACACAGATACGCAGTATTTT
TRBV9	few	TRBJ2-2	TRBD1	CASTRDRVSGELFF	TGTGCCAGCACACGGGACAGGGTTTCCGGGGAGCTGTTTTTT
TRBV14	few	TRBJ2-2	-	CASSQGPTGELFF	TGTGCCAGCAGCCAAGGCCCCACCGGGGAGCTGTTTTTT
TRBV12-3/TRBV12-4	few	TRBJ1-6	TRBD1	CASRGTGNNSPLHF	TGTGCCAGCAGGGGGACAGGCAATAATTCACCCCTCCACTTT
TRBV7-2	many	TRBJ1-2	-	CASSLGGSANYGYTF	TGTGCCAGCAGCTTAGGAGGGTCAGCTAACTATGGCTACACCTTC
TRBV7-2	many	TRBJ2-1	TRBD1	CASSRVGTGARAEQFF	TGTGCCAGCAGCAGGGTAGGGACAGGGGCCCGGGCTGAGCAGTTCTTC
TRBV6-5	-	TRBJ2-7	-	CASSTPTTGSYEQYF	TGTGCCAGCAGTACCCCAACGACGGGCTCCTACGAGCAGTACTTC
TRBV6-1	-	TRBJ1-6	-	CASGGTRGNSPLHF	TGTGCCAGTGGCGGGACTAGGGGAAATTCACCCCTCCACTTT
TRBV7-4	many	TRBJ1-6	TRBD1	CATAAGGNSPLHF	TGTGCCACAGCAGCAGGGGGCAATTCACCCCTCCACTTT
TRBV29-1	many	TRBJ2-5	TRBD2	CSVPSGGGQETQYF	TGCAGCGTTCCTAGCGGGGGTGGCCAAGAGACCCAGTACTTC
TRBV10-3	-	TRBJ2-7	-	CAISYSVSYEQYF	TGTGCCATCAGTTACTCAGTCTCCTACGAGCAGTACTTC
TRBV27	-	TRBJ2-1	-	CASRTEGVGYNEQFF	TGTGCCAGCAGAACCGAAGGAGTGGGGTACAATGAGCAGTTCTTC
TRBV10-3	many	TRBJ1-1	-	CAIRGQDNTEAFF	TGTGCCATCAGGGGGCAGGATAACACTGAAGCTTTCTTT
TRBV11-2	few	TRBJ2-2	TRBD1	CASSLIQGRNIGELFF	TGTGCCAGCAGCTTAATACAGGGGCGGAATATCGGGGAGCTGTTTTTT
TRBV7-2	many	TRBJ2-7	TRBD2	CASSGLAGGPGEQYF	TGTGCCAGCAGCGGACTAGCGGGGGGGCCCGGCGAGCAGTACTTC
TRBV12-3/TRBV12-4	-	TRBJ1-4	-	CASSLRAGEKLFF	TGTGCCAGCAGTTTACGGGCTGGGGAAAAACTGTTTTTT
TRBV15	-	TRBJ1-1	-	CATSRERGAGEAFF	TGTGCCACCAGCCGAGAGAGGGGGGCTGGTGAAGCTTTCTTT
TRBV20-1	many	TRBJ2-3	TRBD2	CSATTSGTDTQYF	TGCAGTGCTACGACTAGCGGGACAGATACGCAGTATTTT
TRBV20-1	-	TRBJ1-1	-	CSARGGRRSTNTEAFF	TGCAGTGCTAGGGGAGGGCGGCGGTCGACGAACACTGAAGCTTTCTTT
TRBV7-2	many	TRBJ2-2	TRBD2	CASSLGLAGGPWTGELFF	TGTGCCAGCAGCTTAGGACTAGCGGGGGGGCCGTGGACCGGGGAGCTGTTTTTT
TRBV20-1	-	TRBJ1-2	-	CSARRQEVPYGYTF	TGCAGTGCTAGGCGGCAGGAGGTCCCGTATGGCTACACCTTC
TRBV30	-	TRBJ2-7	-	CAMGHFHEQYF	TGTGCCATGGGACACTTCCACGAGCAGTACTTC
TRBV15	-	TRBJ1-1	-	CATSIGPNTEAFF	TGTGCCACCAGCATTGGGCCGAACACTGAAGCTTTCTTT
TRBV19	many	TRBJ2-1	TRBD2	CASSTRPMTSGSYNEQFF	TGTGCCAGTAGTACAAGGCCAATGACTAGCGGGAGCTACAATGAGCAGTTCTTC
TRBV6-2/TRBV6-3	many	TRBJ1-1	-	CASSWSPGTEAFF	TGTGCCAGCAGTTGGAGCCCGGGGACTGAAGCTTTCTTT
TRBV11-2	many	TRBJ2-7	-	CASSSSASVSSYEQYF	TGTGCCAGCAGCTCTAGTGCTAGCGTGTCCTCATACGAGCAGTACTTC
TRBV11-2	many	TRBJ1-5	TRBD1	CASSLDGGQGQPQHF	TGTGCCAGCAGCTTAGATGGGGGACAGGGTCAGCCCCAGCATTTT
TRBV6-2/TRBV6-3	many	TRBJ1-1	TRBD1	CASSQPGTGWTEAFF	TGTGCCAGCAGCCAGCCCGGGACAGGGTGGACTGAAGCTTTCTTT
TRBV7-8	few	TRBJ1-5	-	CASSFGGGQPQHF	TGTGCCAGCAGCTTTGGTGGGGGTCAGCCCCAGCATTTT
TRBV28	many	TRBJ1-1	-	CASSLRPGLRNTEAFF	TGTGCCAGCAGTTTACGGCCGGGATTAAGGAACACTGAAGCTTTCTTT
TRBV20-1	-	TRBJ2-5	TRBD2	CSVPGLAGGPETQYF	TGCAGTGTCCCGGGACTAGCGGGGGGGCCAGAGACCCAGTACTTC
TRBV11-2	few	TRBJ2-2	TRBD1	CASSLVGGPTGELFF	TGTGCCAGCAGCTTAGTAGGGGGCCCAACCGGGGAGCTGTTTTTT
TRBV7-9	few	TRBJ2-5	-	CASSLMPVETQYF	TGTGCCAGCAGCTTAATGCCAGTGGAGACCCAGTACTTC
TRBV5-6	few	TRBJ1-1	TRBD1	CASSIRQGLTEAFF	TGTGCCAGCAGCATCCGACAGGGACTGACTGAAGCTTTCTTT